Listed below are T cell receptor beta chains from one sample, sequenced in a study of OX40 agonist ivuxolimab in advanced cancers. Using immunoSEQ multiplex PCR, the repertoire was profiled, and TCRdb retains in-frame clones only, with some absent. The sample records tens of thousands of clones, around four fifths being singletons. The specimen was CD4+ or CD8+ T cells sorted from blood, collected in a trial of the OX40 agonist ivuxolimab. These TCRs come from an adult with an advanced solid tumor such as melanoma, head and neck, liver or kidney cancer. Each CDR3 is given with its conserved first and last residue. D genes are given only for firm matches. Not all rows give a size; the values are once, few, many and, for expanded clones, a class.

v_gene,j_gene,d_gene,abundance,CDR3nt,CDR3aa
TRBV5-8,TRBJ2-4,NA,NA,TGTGCCAGCAGCTTGGGTGGGGGTTTGAACTTC,CASSLGGGLNF
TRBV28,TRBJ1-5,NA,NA,TGTGCCAGCAGTCCCGGAGGGCGGGACAGCAATCAGCCCCAGCATTTT,CASSPGGRDSNQPQHF
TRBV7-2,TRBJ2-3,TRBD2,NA,TGTGCCAGCAGCTTTACTAGCGCTAGCACAGATACGCAGTATTTT,CASSFTSASTDTQYF
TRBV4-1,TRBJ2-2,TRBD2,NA,TGCGCCAGCACCCCCGGGGGGTACACCGGGGAGCTGTTTTTT,CASTPGGYTGELFF
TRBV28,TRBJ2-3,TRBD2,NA,TGTGCCAGCAGTCCGCCGGCCGGCGGGGGGGCGGCAGATACGCAGTATTTT,CASSPPAGGGAADTQYF
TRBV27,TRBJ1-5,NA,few,TGTGCCAGCAGTGCCTATAGCAATCAGCCCCAGCATTTT,CASSAYSNQPQHF
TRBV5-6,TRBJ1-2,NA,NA,TGTGCCAGCAGCCCCGGACAGACTAACTATGGCTACACCTTC,CASSPGQTNYGYTF
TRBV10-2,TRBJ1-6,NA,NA,TGCGCCAGCTCGGGGGCCTCCTATAATTCACCCCTCCACTTT,CASSGASYNSPLHF
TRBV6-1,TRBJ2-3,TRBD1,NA,TGTGCCACCTCCCAGGGGGGCACAGATACGCAGTATTTT,CATSQGGTDTQYF
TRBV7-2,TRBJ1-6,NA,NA,TGTGCCAGCTCTACCGGGAGCTCCTATAATTCACCCCTCCACTTT,CASSTGSSYNSPLHF
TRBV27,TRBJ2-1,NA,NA,TGTGCCAGCAGTTACTTGGGACGGAACAATGAGCAGTTCTTC,CASSYLGRNNEQFF
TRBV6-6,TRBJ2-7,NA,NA,TGTGCCAGCAGTCCCCGGGGCTACGAGCAGTACTTC,CASSPRGYEQYF
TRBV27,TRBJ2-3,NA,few,TGTGCCAGCTCCACATCGACAGGAACAACAGATACGCAGTATTTT,CASSTSTGTTDTQYF
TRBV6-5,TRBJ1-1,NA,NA,TGTGCCAGCAGTTACTCAGCTGGGGGGGGGACTGAAGCTTTCTTT,CASSYSAGGGTEAFF
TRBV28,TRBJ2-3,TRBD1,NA,TGTGCCAGCAGTCGATCCGGGACAGGCACAGATACGCAGTATTTT,CASSRSGTGTDTQYF
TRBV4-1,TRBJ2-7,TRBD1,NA,TGCGCCAGCAGCCAAGTTTCGGGACAGTCCTACGAGCAGTACTTC,CASSQVSGQSYEQYF
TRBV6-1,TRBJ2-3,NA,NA,TGTGCCAGCAGTGATGGGACAGATACGCAGTATTTT,CASSDGTDTQYF
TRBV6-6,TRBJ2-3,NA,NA,TGTGCCAGCCAGGCGGCGGTCGGTCCCCAAGATACGCAGTATTTT,CASQAAVGPQDTQYF
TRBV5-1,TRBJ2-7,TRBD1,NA,TGCGCCAGCAGCTTGGGGACAGGGTACTACGAGCAGTACTTC,CASSLGTGYYEQYF
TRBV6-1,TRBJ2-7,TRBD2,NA,TGTGCCAGCTTCCATAGCGGGAGGGCCCACGAGCAGTACTTC,CASFHSGRAHEQYF
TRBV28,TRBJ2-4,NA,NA,TGTGCCAGCAGTCCCTGGTCGGTTCTAGCCAAAAACATTCAGTACTTC,CASSPWSVLAKNIQYF
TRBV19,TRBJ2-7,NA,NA,TGTGCCAGTTCCGGCTCTATGAGCTCCTACGAGCAGTACTTC,CASSGSMSSYEQYF
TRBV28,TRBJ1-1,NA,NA,TGTGCCAGCAGTGCCTCGGCTGTAGGGGGGACTGAAGCTTTCTTT,CASSASAVGGTEAFF
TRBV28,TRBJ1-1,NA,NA,TGTGCCAGCAGTAAGGACGAAACTGAAGCTTTCTTT,CASSKDETEAFF
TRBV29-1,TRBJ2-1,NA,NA,TGCAGCGGGAGACGGCAGGGCCCTCAACGTGGTGAGCAGTTCTTC,CSGRRQGPQRGEQFF
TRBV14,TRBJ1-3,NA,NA,TGTGCCAGCAGCCAAGGAGCTGGAAACACCATATATTTT,CASSQGAGNTIYF
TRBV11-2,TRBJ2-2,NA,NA,TGTGCCAGCAGCTTAGTGCGGCCGGGACCGGGGACCGGGGAGCTGTTTTTT,CASSLVRPGPGTGELFF
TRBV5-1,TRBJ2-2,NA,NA,TGCGCCAGCAGCCCTGGGTCCGCAGCGAACACCGGGGAGCTGTTTTTT,CASSPGSAANTGELFF
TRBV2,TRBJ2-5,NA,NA,TGTGCCAGAAGGGGGGACAGCCAAGAGACCCAGTACTTC,CARRGDSQETQYF
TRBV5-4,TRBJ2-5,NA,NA,TGTGCCAGCAGCTTGGAGGCAATTGGACAAGAGACCCAGTACTTC,CASSLEAIGQETQYF
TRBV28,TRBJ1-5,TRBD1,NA,TGTGCCAGCAGTTTATGGGGGACAGAAGGTGGCAATCAGCCCCAGCATTTT,CASSLWGTEGGNQPQHF
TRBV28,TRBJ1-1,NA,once,TGTGCCAGGAGCAGGGTGACGAACACTGAAGCTTTCTTT,CARSRVTNTEAFF
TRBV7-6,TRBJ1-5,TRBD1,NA,TGTGCCAGCAGCCCAATGACAGGGGGTGGTCAGCCCCAGCATTTT,CASSPMTGGGQPQHF
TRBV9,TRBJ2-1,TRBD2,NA,TGTGCCAGCAGCGTAGGGCATAAAAAAGTCCTAGCGGGGGGCAGGGTGCTTTACAATGAGCAGTTCTTC,CASSVGHKKVLAGGRVLYNEQFF
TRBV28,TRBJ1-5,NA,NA,TGTGCCAGCAGTCCCCGGGGGGCCCTAGGTCAGCCCCAGCATTTT,CASSPRGALGQPQHF
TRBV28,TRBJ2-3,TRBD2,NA,TGTGCCAGCAGCCCCGGGACTAGCGGGGGAGATACGCAGTATTTT,CASSPGTSGGDTQYF
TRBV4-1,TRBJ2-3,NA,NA,TGCGCCAGCAGCCAAGATGAACTGGGAACAGATACGCAGTATTTT,CASSQDELGTDTQYF
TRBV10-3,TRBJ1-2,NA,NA,TGTGCCATCACCGATAAGACGGAATTGATGGGCTACACCTTC,CAITDKTELMGYTF
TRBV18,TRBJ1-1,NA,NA,TGTGCCAGCTCAGGAGGGTTGGACACTGAAGCTTTCTTT,CASSGGLDTEAFF
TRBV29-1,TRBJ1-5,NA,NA,TGCAGCGTCGAAACAGGACCAAATCAGCCCCAGCATTTT,CSVETGPNQPQHF
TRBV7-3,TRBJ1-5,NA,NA,TGTGCCAGCAGCTTAATTCGATCCAGGGATGAAAGGCAGCCCCAGCATTTT,CASSLIRSRDERQPQHF
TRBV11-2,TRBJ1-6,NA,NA,TGTGCCAGCAGCTTAGGTCCCGTGACGGGAAATTCACCCCTCCACTTT,CASSLGPVTGNSPLHF
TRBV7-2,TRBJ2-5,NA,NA,TGTGCCAGCAGCTTATCGGACGGGGGGCGGATGTTTTCAGAGACCCAGTACTTC,CASSLSDGGRMFSETQYF
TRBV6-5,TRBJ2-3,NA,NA,TGTGCCAGCAGGTCCGACGGCGGTACGCAGTATTTT,CASRSDGGTQYF
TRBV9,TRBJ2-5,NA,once,TGTGCCAGCAGCGGGAAAGAGACCCAGTACTTC,CASSGKETQYF
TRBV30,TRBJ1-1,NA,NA,TGTGCCTGGAGTACGGGAAGAGGGAACACTGAAGCTTTCTTT,CAWSTGRGNTEAFF
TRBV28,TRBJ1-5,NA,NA,TGTGCCAGTATTCGGGGAGGGGGCAATCAGCCCCAGCATTTT,CASIRGGGNQPQHF
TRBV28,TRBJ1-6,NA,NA,TGTGCCAGCAGTTTTCAACCCGGGGGAGATAATTCACCCCTCCACTTT,CASSFQPGGDNSPLHF
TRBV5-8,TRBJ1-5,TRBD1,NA,TGTGCCAGCAGCAAAGGACAGGGTTCTCCCAGCCAGCATTTT,CASSKGQGSPSQHF
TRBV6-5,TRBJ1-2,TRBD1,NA,TGTGCCAGCAGTTACCGACAGGGTCCTGGCTACACCTTC,CASSYRQGPGYTF
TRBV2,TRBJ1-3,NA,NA,TGTGCCAGCAGGCGGGACTACAGGGAGGGGAGAAACACCATATATTTT,CASRRDYREGRNTIYF
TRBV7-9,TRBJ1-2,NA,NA,TGTGCCAGCACCCGGGGATATGGCTACACCTTC,CASTRGYGYTF
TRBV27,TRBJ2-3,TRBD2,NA,TGTGCCAGCAGCTCCCGGGGGGGTTTCACAGATACGCAGTATTTT,CASSSRGGFTDTQYF
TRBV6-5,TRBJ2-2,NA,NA,TGTGCCAGCAGTTATGGGGAGGCAGGAGGAACCGGGGAGCTGTTTTTT,CASSYGEAGGTGELFF
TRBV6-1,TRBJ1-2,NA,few,TGTGCCAGCAGTGAATTCGTCACAGACTATGGCTACACCTTC,CASSEFVTDYGYTF
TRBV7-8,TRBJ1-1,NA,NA,TGTGCCAGCAGCTCGCCACCGGATGGTCGCACTGAAGCTTTCTTT,CASSSPPDGRTEAFF
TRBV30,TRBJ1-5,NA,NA,TGTGCCTGGAGTCGAGGGAACGGCAATCAGCCCCAGCATTTT,CAWSRGNGNQPQHF
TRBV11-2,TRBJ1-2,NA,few,TGTGCCAGCAGCTTAGGGACAGTGGGAGGCTACACCTTC,CASSLGTVGGYTF